A selection of T cell receptor beta chains follows, all from one sample in a study of multiple sclerosis patients with progressive multifocal leukoencephalopathy. TCRdb keeps only in-frame clones here, not all; method: immunoSEQ multiplex PCR. The sample gives about 32,000 clones, approximately 90% of which show up once; less than 6.5% is in the top ten. This specimen was PBMCs, taken from a patient treated with natalizumab. The receptors originated from a middle-aged woman with progressive multifocal leukoencephalopathy. CDR3s include the opening cysteine and the closing phenylalanine or tryptophan. A D gene is named only where the DNA matches it firmly. Size is stated for part of the rows, as once, few or many counts, or as a class when the clone is expanded.

d_call: -; v_call: TRBV11-3; clone_size: -; j_call: TRBJ2-1; cdr3_aa: CASSSAYTSYNEQFF; cdr3_nt: TGTGCCAGCAGCTCCGCCTACACGTCCTACAATGAGCAGTTCTTC
d_call: -; v_call: TRBV19; clone_size: -; j_call: TRBJ1-2; cdr3_aa: CATRGAGDYGYTF; cdr3_nt: TGTGCCACTCGAGGGGCAGGGGACTATGGCTACACCTTC
d_call: -; v_call: TRBV2; clone_size: -; j_call: TRBJ1-4; cdr3_aa: CAGRQDPNEKLFF; cdr3_nt: TGTGCCGGGCGACAGGACCCTAATGAAAAACTGTTTTTT
d_call: -; v_call: TRBV10-3; clone_size: -; j_call: TRBJ2-7; cdr3_aa: CAISESGARYEQYF; cdr3_nt: TGTGCCATCAGTGAGTCTGGGGCCCGCTACGAGCAGTACTTC
d_call: -; v_call: TRBV9; clone_size: -; j_call: TRBJ2-3; cdr3_aa: CASSVARTASTDTQYF; cdr3_nt: TGTGCCAGCAGCGTAGCCCGGACAGCTAGCACAGATACGCAGTATTTT
d_call: TRBD1; v_call: TRBV4-3; clone_size: -; j_call: TRBJ2-7; cdr3_aa: CASSQIGTGSYEQYF; cdr3_nt: TGCGCCAGCAGCCAAATTGGGACAGGCTCCTACGAGCAGTACTTC
d_call: -; v_call: TRBV29-1; clone_size: -; j_call: TRBJ1-1; cdr3_aa: CSAGAANEAFF; cdr3_nt: TGCAGCGCCGGAGCCGCGAACGAGGCTTTCTTT
d_call: -; v_call: TRBV5-1; clone_size: -; j_call: TRBJ2-3; cdr3_aa: CASRPTSSTDTQYF; cdr3_nt: TGCGCCAGCCGACCTACTTCCAGCACAGATACGCAGTATTTT
d_call: TRBD1; v_call: TRBV7-8; clone_size: few; j_call: TRBJ1-1; cdr3_aa: CASSLAYRGMNTEAFF; cdr3_nt: TGTGCCAGCAGCTTAGCCTACAGGGGGATGAACACTGAAGCTTTCTTT
d_call: TRBD1; v_call: TRBV5-4; clone_size: -; j_call: TRBJ1-2; cdr3_aa: CASSLLSGQGASNYGYTF; cdr3_nt: TGTGCCAGCAGCTTGCTCTCAGGGCAGGGGGCAAGTAACTATGGCTACACCTTC
d_call: -; v_call: TRBV6-4; clone_size: few; j_call: TRBJ2-2; cdr3_aa: CASSDSSGNTGELFF; cdr3_nt: TGTGCCAGCAGTGACTCTAGCGGGAACACCGGGGAGCTGTTTTTT
d_call: TRBD2; v_call: TRBV30; clone_size: -; j_call: TRBJ2-7; cdr3_aa: CAWRSLSPGTSGFRSYEQYF; cdr3_nt: TGTGCCTGGAGGAGCCTGTCACCGGGGACTAGCGGGTTTCGCTCCTACGAGCAGTACTTC
d_call: TRBD1; v_call: TRBV18; clone_size: -; j_call: TRBJ1-1; cdr3_aa: CASSAGTGVKRNTEAFF; cdr3_nt: TGTGCCAGCTCAGCCGGGACAGGGGTAAAAAGGAACACTGAAGCTTTCTTT
d_call: -; v_call: TRBV30; clone_size: -; j_call: TRBJ1-6; cdr3_aa: CAWRSEPARPNSPLHF; cdr3_nt: TGTGCCTGGAGGTCAGAACCTGCCAGGCCGAATTCACCCCTCCACTTT
d_call: TRBD1; v_call: TRBV30; clone_size: once; j_call: TRBJ2-3; cdr3_aa: CAWMAGTASTDTQYF; cdr3_nt: TGTGCCTGGATGGCCGGGACAGCAAGCACAGATACGCAGTATTTT
d_call: -; v_call: TRBV19; clone_size: -; j_call: TRBJ1-4; cdr3_aa: CASSPTEDTNEKLFF; cdr3_nt: TGTGCCAGTAGTCCGACCGAGGACACTAATGAAAAACTGTTTTTT
d_call: -; v_call: TRBV4-3; clone_size: -; j_call: TRBJ2-3; cdr3_aa: CASSQDLRPDTQYF; cdr3_nt: TGCGCCAGCAGCCAAGATTTGCGGCCAGATACGCAGTATTTT
d_call: TRBD1; v_call: TRBV19; clone_size: once; j_call: TRBJ1-1; cdr3_aa: CATAETGGIGSAFF; cdr3_nt: TGTGCCACCGCCGAGACAGGGGGAATAGGGTCGGCTTTCTTT
d_call: -; v_call: TRBV27; clone_size: -; j_call: TRBJ2-7; cdr3_aa: CASSLGVYEQYF; cdr3_nt: TGTGCCAGCAGTTTGGGAGTCTACGAGCAGTACTTC
d_call: TRBD1; v_call: TRBV5-1; clone_size: -; j_call: TRBJ2-3; cdr3_aa: CASSVDRGQGDTQYF; cdr3_nt: TGCGCCAGCAGCGTGGACAGGGGCCAAGGAGATACGCAGTATTTT
d_call: TRBD2; v_call: TRBV5-1; clone_size: -; j_call: TRBJ2-3; cdr3_aa: CASSLGAGGSTDTQYF; cdr3_nt: TGCGCCAGCAGCCTTGGAGCGGGGGGGAGCACAGATACGCAGTATTTT
d_call: TRBD2; v_call: TRBV9; clone_size: few; j_call: TRBJ2-7; cdr3_aa: CASSLSSGIYEQYF; cdr3_nt: TGTGCCAGCAGCTTGTCTAGCGGAATCTACGAGCAGTACTTC
d_call: TRBD2; v_call: TRBV2; clone_size: -; j_call: TRBJ2-1; cdr3_aa: CASSPGGGASEQFF; cdr3_nt: TGTGCCTCTAGCCCGGGCGGGGGGGCGAGTGAGCAGTTCTTC
d_call: -; v_call: TRBV7-8; clone_size: -; j_call: TRBJ1-2; cdr3_aa: CASSLRRSGTGYTF; cdr3_nt: TGTGCCAGCAGCTTAAGACGGTCGGGAACTGGCTACACCTTC
d_call: TRBD1; v_call: TRBV6-6; clone_size: -; j_call: TRBJ1-1; cdr3_aa: CASRDRQGANTEAFF; cdr3_nt: TGTGCCAGCAGAGATAGACAGGGGGCTAACACTGAAGCTTTCTTT
d_call: TRBD2; v_call: TRBV7-9; clone_size: few; j_call: TRBJ2-7; cdr3_aa: CASSLSGDPYEQYF; cdr3_nt: TGTGCCAGCAGCTTGAGCGGGGACCCCTACGAGCAGTACTTC
d_call: TRBD1; v_call: TRBV28; clone_size: -; j_call: TRBJ1-1; cdr3_aa: CASSPRDRVSTEAFF; cdr3_nt: TGTGCCAGCAGTCCAAGGGACAGGGTTTCCACTGAAGCTTTCTTT
d_call: -; v_call: TRBV23-1; clone_size: -; j_call: TRBJ1-5; cdr3_aa: CASSQGWRWVANQPQHF; cdr3_nt: TGCGCCAGCAGTCAGGGTTGGCGGTGGGTAGCGAATCAGCCCCAGCATTTT
d_call: -; v_call: TRBV5-6; clone_size: -; j_call: TRBJ1-1; cdr3_aa: CASSQGPLNTEAFF; cdr3_nt: TGTGCCAGCAGCCAGGGACCGTTGAACACTGAAGCTTTCTTT
d_call: -; v_call: TRBV14; clone_size: -; j_call: TRBJ2-5; cdr3_aa: CASSQGTPQYF; cdr3_nt: TGTGCCAGCAGCCAAGGGACACCGCAGTACTTC
d_call: TRBD1; v_call: TRBV4-2; clone_size: few; j_call: TRBJ1-1; cdr3_aa: CASRQGVNTEAFF; cdr3_nt: TGTGCCAGCAGACAGGGGGTGAACACTGAAGCTTTCTTT
d_call: -; v_call: TRBV7-8; clone_size: few; j_call: TRBJ1-4; cdr3_aa: CASSSSGRSNEKLFF; cdr3_nt: TGTGCCAGCAGCTCGTCCGGGAGGTCTAATGAAAAACTGTTTTTT
d_call: TRBD1; v_call: TRBV6-5; clone_size: -; j_call: TRBJ1-6; cdr3_aa: CASSPDRRNSPLHF; cdr3_nt: TGTGCCAGCAGCCCGGACAGGAGAAATTCACCCCTCCACTTT
d_call: TRBD1; v_call: TRBV7-2; clone_size: -; j_call: TRBJ2-5; cdr3_aa: CASSRPGTGETQYF; cdr3_nt: TGTGCCAGCAGCCGCCCAGGGACAGGGGAAACCCAGTACTTC
d_call: -; v_call: TRBV12-5; clone_size: once; j_call: TRBJ2-1; cdr3_aa: CASGVGGAGYNEQFF; cdr3_nt: TGTGCTAGTGGTGTCGGTGGGGCAGGTTACAATGAGCAGTTCTTC
d_call: -; v_call: TRBV5-1; clone_size: -; j_call: TRBJ2-4; cdr3_aa: CASRAAIAKNIQYF; cdr3_nt: TGCGCCAGCAGAGCCGCTATAGCCAAAAACATTCAGTACTTC
d_call: -; v_call: TRBV4-1; clone_size: -; j_call: TRBJ1-1; cdr3_aa: CASSQVVGTEAFF; cdr3_nt: TGCGCCAGCAGCCAAGTCGTGGGAACTGAAGCTTTCTTT
d_call: -; v_call: TRBV7-9; clone_size: -; j_call: TRBJ1-2; cdr3_aa: CASSLTSSASYGYTF; cdr3_nt: TGTGCCAGCAGCTTGACATCCTCGGCTAGCTATGGCTACACCTTC
d_call: -; v_call: TRBV28; clone_size: once; j_call: TRBJ2-2; cdr3_aa: CASSLPGNTGELFF; cdr3_nt: TGTGCCAGCAGTTTGCCAGGGAACACCGGGGAGCTGTTTTTT
d_call: -; v_call: TRBV2; clone_size: -; j_call: TRBJ2-5; cdr3_aa: CASRRTQETQYF; cdr3_nt: TGTGCCAGCAGACGCACACAAGAGACCCAGTACTTC
d_call: -; v_call: TRBV5-1; clone_size: -; j_call: TRBJ2-1; cdr3_aa: CASSLEAKGSNNEQFF; cdr3_nt: TGCGCCAGCAGCTTGGAAGCAAAGGGTAGTAACAATGAGCAGTTCTTC
d_call: TRBD1; v_call: TRBV28; clone_size: -; j_call: TRBJ1-4; cdr3_aa: CASRPEGAASEKLFF; cdr3_nt: TGTGCCAGCAGGCCGGAGGGGGCGGCGAGTGAAAAACTGTTTTTT
d_call: TRBD2; v_call: TRBV7-2; clone_size: -; j_call: TRBJ2-1; cdr3_aa: CASSNSGLAGVFRNEQFF; cdr3_nt: TGTGCCAGCAGCAATTCCGGACTAGCGGGAGTGTTTAGGAATGAGCAGTTCTTC
d_call: TRBD1; v_call: TRBV4-1; clone_size: -; j_call: TRBJ1-1; cdr3_aa: CASSHISQGANTEAFF; cdr3_nt: TGCGCCAGCAGCCACATTAGCCAGGGGGCGAACACTGAAGCTTTCTTT
d_call: -; v_call: TRBV6-6; clone_size: -; j_call: TRBJ2-1; cdr3_aa: CASRQGGNEQFF; cdr3_nt: TGTGCCAGCAGGCAAGGGGGGAATGAGCAGTTCTTC
d_call: -; v_call: TRBV11-3; clone_size: -; j_call: TRBJ2-7; cdr3_aa: CASSSQGSVNYEQYF; cdr3_nt: TGTGCCAGCAGCTCCCAGGGCTCGGTGAACTACGAGCAGTACTTC
d_call: TRBD2; v_call: TRBV4-2; clone_size: -; j_call: TRBJ2-1; cdr3_aa: CASSQDLAGGPYNEQFF; cdr3_nt: TGTGCCAGCAGCCAAGACCTAGCGGGAGGGCCGTACAATGAGCAGTTCTTC
d_call: -; v_call: TRBV7-2; clone_size: -; j_call: TRBJ2-1; cdr3_aa: CASSLYKGTYNEQFF; cdr3_nt: TGTGCCAGCAGCTTATACAAGGGGACCTACAATGAGCAGTTCTTC
d_call: TRBD2; v_call: TRBV6-1; clone_size: few; j_call: TRBJ2-7; cdr3_aa: CASSEEVAGPGKQYF; cdr3_nt: TGTGCCAGCAGTGAAGAAGTAGCGGGCCCTGGGAAGCAGTACTTC
d_call: -; v_call: TRBV28; clone_size: -; j_call: TRBJ1-2; cdr3_aa: CASSLGQSVYGYTF; cdr3_nt: TGTGCCAGCAGTTTAGGGCAGTCAGTCTATGGCTACACCTTC
d_call: -; v_call: TRBV12-5; clone_size: -; j_call: TRBJ2-5; cdr3_aa: CASGLRGSETQYF; cdr3_nt: TGTGCTAGTGGTCTGAGGGGATCGGAGACCCAGTACTTC
d_call: -; v_call: TRBV7-3; clone_size: few; j_call: TRBJ2-1; cdr3_aa: CASSQEAQSSYNEQFF; cdr3_nt: TGCGCCAGCAGCCAAGAGGCCCAAAGCTCCTACAATGAGCAGTTCTTC
d_call: -; v_call: TRBV21-1; clone_size: few; j_call: TRBJ1-3; cdr3_aa: CASSKEGRDSSGNTIYF; cdr3_nt: TGTGCCAGCAGCAAAGAGGGCAGGGATTCCTCTGGAAACACCATATATTTT
d_call: TRBD2; v_call: TRBV10-3; clone_size: -; j_call: TRBJ2-1; cdr3_aa: CAINGLAGGQEQFF; cdr3_nt: TGTGCCATCAATGGACTAGCGGGGGGGCAGGAGCAGTTCTTC
d_call: TRBD2; v_call: TRBV5-1; clone_size: -; j_call: TRBJ2-3; cdr3_aa: CASSFPGGPKDTQYF; cdr3_nt: TGCGCCAGCAGCTTTCCGGGAGGGCCAAAAGATACGCAGTATTTT
d_call: TRBD1; v_call: TRBV19; clone_size: -; j_call: TRBJ1-5; cdr3_aa: CASSIDPASQGRGYQPQHF; cdr3_nt: TGTGCCAGTAGTATAGACCCGGCCTCACAGGGGCGAGGTTATCAGCCCCAGCATTTT
d_call: -; v_call: TRBV28; clone_size: -; j_call: TRBJ2-3; cdr3_aa: CASTPRGRPGNTQYF; cdr3_nt: TGTGCCAGCACCCCCCGGGGGCGGCCGGGGAATACGCAGTATTTT
d_call: -; v_call: TRBV7-7; clone_size: -; j_call: TRBJ2-2; cdr3_aa: CALGGRRAGELFF; cdr3_nt: TGTGCTTTGGGTGGGAGAAGGGCCGGGGAGCTGTTTTTT